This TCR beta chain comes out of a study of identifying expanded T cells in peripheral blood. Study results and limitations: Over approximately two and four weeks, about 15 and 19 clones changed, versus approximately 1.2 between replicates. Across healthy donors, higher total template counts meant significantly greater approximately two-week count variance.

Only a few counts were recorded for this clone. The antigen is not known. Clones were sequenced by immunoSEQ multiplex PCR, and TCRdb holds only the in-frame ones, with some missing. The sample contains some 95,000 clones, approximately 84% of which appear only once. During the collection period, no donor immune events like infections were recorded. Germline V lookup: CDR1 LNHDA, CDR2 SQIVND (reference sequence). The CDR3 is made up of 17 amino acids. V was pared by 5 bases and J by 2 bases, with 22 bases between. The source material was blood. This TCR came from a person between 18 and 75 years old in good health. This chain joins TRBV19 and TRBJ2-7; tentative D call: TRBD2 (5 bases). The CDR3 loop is CASSLRWTGTFTYEQYF. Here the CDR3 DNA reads TGTGCCAGTAGTCTTCGATGGACGGGAACCTTTACCTACGAGCAGTACTTC.